Listed here are 21 T cell receptor beta chains from one sample, sequenced in a study of cytomegalovirus exposure and HLA in healthy donors. In the PCR, 60 Vbeta and 13 Jbeta primers were used. The assay was immunoSEQ multiplex PCR, and TCRdb's table has in-frame clones only and misses some. Of 160,000 or so clones listed, around 74% are singletons. The sequencing input was PBMCs. The receptors were sampled from a female donor in good health and CMV-seronegative.

This clone was detected a few times. This sequence joins TRBV28 and TRBJ1-5, with 8 nucleotides matching TRBD1. This CDR3 contains 16 residues. V lost 4 bases to trimming and J lost 6 bases; unmatched junction nucleotides: 11. Germline CDR1 is MDHEN and CDR2 is SYDVKM. DNA for the CDR3: TGTGCCAGCAGTTCGCCCTCACCAGGGGGCCGTCAGCCCCAGCATTTT. As protein: CASSSPSPGGRQPQHF. The whole variable domain, filled in from reference TRBV28 and TRBJ1-5, reads DVKVTQSSRYLVKRTGEKVFLECVQDMDHENMFWYRQDPGLGLRLIYFSYDVKMKEKGDIPEGYSVSREKKERFSLILESASTNQTSMYLCASSSPSPGGRQPQHFGDGTRLSIL.

This clone was detected only a few times. This chain's CDR3 is CASSQEATDSYEQYF. CDR3 in DNA: TGCGCCAGCAGCCAAGAGGCCACCGACTCCTACGAGCAGTACTTC. The J gene is TRBJ2-7, the V gene TRBV4-3; D unclear. The V and J ends lost 0 bases and 0 bases respectively, with 9 bases between them. Germline V gene sequence: CDR1 LGHNA, CDR2 YSLEER. This CDR3 comprises 15 residues.

This chain uses TRBV7-2 with TRBJ1-5, with D perhaps TRBD1 (6 bases). The CDR3 sequence is 15 residues long. Germline loops: CDR1 SGHTA, CDR2 FQGNSA. Trimming left V 1 base short and J 7 bases short, with 14 bases between. The CDR3 region is CASSLGLQGWQPQHF. DNA for the CDR3: TGTGCCAGCAGCTTAGGGTTACAGGGATGGCAGCCCCAGCATTTT.

CDR3 bases: TGTGCTAGTGGTATCGGACTAGCGGGAGAGATAGATACGCAGTATTTT. Its translation is CASGIGLAGEIDTQYF. The chain links TRBV12-5 to TRBJ2-3, with 13 bases aligning to TRBD2. This CDR3 has 16 amino acids. With 5 bases clipped from V and 5 bases from J, the junction kept 7 bases outside the gene matches. Germline lookup yields CDR1 LGHNT and CDR2 FRNRAP. Full variable domain (missing parts from reference TRBV12-5 and TRBJ2-3): DARVTQTPRHKVTEMGQEVTMRCQPILGHNTVFWYRQTMMQGLELLAYFRNRAPLDDSGMPKDRFSAEMPDATLATLKIQPSEPRDSAVYFCASGIGLAGEIDTQYFGPGTRLTVL.

The V gene is TRBV6-1, the J gene TRBJ2-2; D is ambiguous. V was clipped by 7 bases and J by 3 bases, with 15 bases between them. Germline-derived CDR1 and CDR2 are MNHNS and SASEGT. The CDR3 is 15 residues long. CDR3: CASIMAGHYTGELFF. The CDR3 nucleotides are TGTGCCAGCATAATGGCTGGGCACTACACCGGGGAGCTGTTTTTT.

V is TRBV4-1 and J is TRBJ1-3, with D tentatively TRBD1 (6 bases). V lost 2 bases and J lost 0, with 11 bases in between. In germline, CDR1 is MGHRA, CDR2 YSYEKL. The length of the CDR3 is 16 residues. The CDR3 DNA reads TGCGCCAGCAGCCAACTTACAGGGATCTCTGGAAACACCATATATTTT. Residues: CASSQLTGISGNTIYF.

This clone was counted a few times. CDR3 in amino acids: CASGGTLQPQHF. Here the CDR3 DNA reads TGTGCCAGCGGGGGGACTCTACAACCCCAGCATTTT. V gene TRBV2 combines with J gene TRBJ1-5; maybe TRBD1 (5 bases). Germline V gives CDR1 SNHLY, CDR2 FYNNEI. The CDR3 runs 12 residues. V lost 8 bases and J 10 bases, leaving 15 bases between the germline ends.

In DNA form, the CDR3 reads TGTGCCACCAGCAGAAAAGTTTCGGGACAGGAATGGGAGACCCAGTACTTC. This encodes CATSRKVSGQEWETQYF. The rearrangement links TRBV15 to TRBJ2-5, with 8 bases identical to TRBD1. V was pared by 2 bases and J by 5 bases, with 13 bases of the junction left unmatched. CDR3 length equals 17 residues. Germline CDR1 LNHNV, CDR2 YYDKDF (reference sequence). The whole variable domain, filled in from reference TRBV15 and TRBJ2-5, reads DAMVIQNPRYQVTQFGKPVTLSCSQTLNHNVMYWYQQKSSQAPKLLFHYYDKDFNNEADTPDNFQSRRPNTSFCFLDIRSPGLGDTAMYLCATSRKVSGQEWETQYFGPGTRLLVL.

The chain links TRBV27 to TRBJ1-2; 7 bases are a match to TRBD1. Germline V gene sequence: CDR1 MNHEY, CDR2 SMNVEV (reference sequence). The CDR3 covers 14 residues. V lost 5 bases, J lost 8 bases, and 11 bases stayed unmatched. This CDR3 reads CASSPLTGMGGYTF. CDR3 in DNA: TGTGCCAGCAGTCCCTTGACAGGGATGGGGGGCTACACCTTC.

The gene calls are TRBV13 and TRBJ1-6, with TRBD1 identical over 7 bases. This CDR3 region has 17 residues. V gave up 3 bases and J gave up 6 bases; unmatched junction bases: 11. From germline, CDR1 is PRHDT and CDR2 FYEKMQ (reference sequence). CDR3 loop: CASSLVTGTAFNSPLHF. The CDR3 DNA follows: TGTGCCAGCAGCTTGGTCACCGGGACAGCTTTTAATTCACCCCTCCACTTT.

This chain uses TRBV7-2 with TRBJ2-5; 9 bases line up with TRBD2. The CDR3 sequence is 15 residues long. V shed 0 bases, J shed 5 bases, and the junction held 4 bases outside the gene matches. Germline CDR1 SGHTA, CDR2 FQGNSA. CDR3 sequence reads: CASSLALAGRETQYF. The CDR3 nucleotides read TGTGCCAGCAGCTTAGCCCTAGCGGGAAGGGAGACCCAGTACTTC.

A few counts support this clone. This sequence joins TRBV7-2 and TRBJ1-1; 7 bases match TRBD1. The CDR3 length is 15 residues. Germline loops: CDR1 SGHTA, CDR2 FQGNSA. J was trimmed by 10 bases and V by 1 base; bases with no gene match: 12. CDR3 DNA sequence: TGTGCCAGCAGCTTAGGTTCGGGAGGGGGCGCAGGAGCTTTCTTT. The encoded protein is CASSLGSGGGAGAFF.

J is TRBJ1-2 and V is TRBV19; D is undetermined. CDR1 LNHDA and CDR2 SQIVND come from the germline V gene (reference sequence). The CDR3 length is 12 residues. The V gene lost 0 bases and the J gene lost 6 bases, with 5 bases spanning the gap. In nucleotides, the CDR3 is TGTGCCAGTAGTATAGACGGGAATGGCTACACCTTC. Translated, it gives CASSIDGNGYTF. Full variable domain (missing parts from reference TRBV19 and TRBJ1-2): DGGITQSPKYLFRKEGQNVTLSCEQNLNHDAMYWYRQDPGQGLRLIYYSQIVNDFQKGDIAEGYSVSREKKESFPLTVTSAQKNPTAFYLCASSIDGNGYTFGSGTRLTVV.

The chain has TRBV5-4 and TRBJ2-5; perhaps TRBD2 as D (5 bases). CDR1 SGHNT and CDR2 YYREEE come from the germline V gene (reference sequence). CDR3 length: 13 amino acids. Trimming pared 4 bases from V and 3 bases from J, leaving 10 bases between. In DNA, the CDR3 is TGTGCCAGCAGCCTAGGGCGGGAAGAGACCCAGTACTTC. Translation gives CASSLGREETQYF.

V usage is TRBV4-1 and J usage is TRBJ2-5; D call uncertain. The germline V and J ends were trimmed by 2 bases and 6 bases, with 7 bases remaining between them. CDR1 MGHRA and CDR2 YSYEKL come from the germline V gene. The CDR3 totals 12 residues. In DNA, the CDR3 is TGCGCCAGCAGCCAAAGTGAGCAGACCCAGTACTTC. Translation gives CASSQSEQTQYF.

The V gene is TRBV6-5, the J gene TRBJ2-2; 9 bases align to TRBD2. From germline, CDR1 is MNHEY and CDR2 SVGAGI. This CDR3 spans 15 amino acids. The J segment lost 3 bases and the V segment lost 5 bases, leaving 4 bases of the junction unmatched. The CDR3 sequence is CASSLTSGHTGELFF. In DNA, the CDR3 is TGTGCCAGCAGTCTTACTAGCGGGCACACCGGGGAGCTGTTTTTT.

The V and J genes are TRBV27 and TRBJ2-3; D gene ambiguous. There are 15 residues in the CDR3. Germline V gene lookup returns CDR1 MNHEY and CDR2 SMNVEV (reference sequence). Trimming cost V 5 bases and J 2 bases, with 14 bases left between them. The CDR3 sequence: CASSPPPRLTDTQYF. The CDR3 nucleotides read TGTGCCAGCAGTCCCCCCCCGCGACTCACAGATACGCAGTATTTT.

This chain joins TRBV7-2 and TRBJ1-4, with D possibly matching TRBD1 (6 bases). Per germline, CDR1 SGHTA and CDR2 FQGNSA. Trimming shortened V by 5 bases and J by 7 bases, and 20 bases separated the two germline ends. The CDR3 runs 16 residues. CDR3 loop: CASSPGMGRGSEKLFF. The CDR3 region has the DNA TGTGCCAGCAGCCCCGGGATGGGGAGGGGGAGTGAAAAACTGTTTTTT.

The chain is built from TRBV27 and TRBJ2-4; D may be TRBD2 (5 bases). V dropped 5 bases and J dropped 0 bases, with 11 bases sitting between them. The CDR3 is 15 residues long. Germline CDR1 is MNHEY and CDR2 is SMNVEV (reference sequence). In DNA, the CDR3 is TGTGCCAGCAGTATCCACGGACTAGCCAAAAACATTCAGTACTTC. Encoded protein: CASSIHGLAKNIQYF.

The rearrangement uses TRBV4-3 and TRBJ2-3, with D possibly TRBD2 on 6 matching bases. V lost 0 bases, J lost 1 base, and 11 bases lay in between. The CDR3 has 16 residues. Germline V gene lookup returns CDR1 LGHNA and CDR2 YSLEER. The CDR3 nucleotides are TGCGCCAGCAGCCAAGATTCGGGAGTCGGCACAGATACGCAGTATTTT. It encodes CASSQDSGVGTDTQYF.

The chain recombines TRBV4-2 with TRBJ2-7, with 13 bases fitting TRBD2. The CDR3 has 18 amino acids. V lost 0 bases and J lost 7; bases outside the gene matches: 12. CDR1 and CDR2 from the germline V gene are LGHNA and YNFKEQ. CDR3 protein: CASSQDELAGGGMREQYF. Written as DNA, the CDR3 is TGTGCCAGCAGCCAAGATGAACTAGCGGGAGGGGGAATGAGGGAGCAGTACTTC.